The T cell receptor (beta chain) under discussion was sequenced for a study of T cell responses to AZD1222 COVID-19 vaccine listed by TCRdb under 2021. For context, the study as a whole: Because spike-specific TCR depth and breadth did not differ between the two schedules, AZD1222 recipients who got a second dose at roughly 4 weeks were pooled with those who got a second dose at roughly 12 weeks. A total of just over 230 trial participants underwent TCR sequencing, of whom around 210 had received two doses of AZD1222 and around 25 had received two doses of the MenACWY control vaccine. Enrollment into the trials was organized by age into subgroups of 18-55, 56-69 and 70-plus years, and those subgroups contained approximately 160, 26 and 62 TCR-sequenced participants, respectively.

What the time point label conveys for this sample: baseline before first vaccination. The vaccinee samples were drawn from two UK trials, COV001 and COV002, one of which was a single-blind randomized controlled phase 2/3 trial testing AZD1222 (ChAdOx1 nCoV-19) in healthy adults. For TCRbeta chain sequencing, PBMC samples from trial participants were taken at day 0 and at day 28 after the second dose. Turning to this clone: The clone's antigen remains unknown. No qualities accompany the bases; no much larger clone lies one base away.

Overall study outcomes, separate from this receptor: CD4 TCRs associated with the vaccine covered the entire spike protein, and the dominant responses were in regions 160-218 and 743-854. Conclusions about previously exposed vaccinees were limited because only a handful of AZD1222 recipients were SARS-CoV-2 seropositive at baseline. No day 14 peak-response samples were available, so repertoires were characterized only after the peak T cell response. Nearly half of unique spike-specific TCRs reportedly recognized epitopes outside regions mutated in the B.1.351 and B.1.1.7 variants. After two AZD1222 doses, both the breadth and the depth of spike-specific TCRs were significantly higher than at day 0 and than in MenACWY recipients. Participants were mostly white British and included more females than males, and it was suggested by the authors that clonal diversity may have been underestimated. The 56-69-year group was small, and its depth increase did not reach significance, likely because of low power.

The CDR3 regions of human TCRbeta chains were analyzed by immunosequencing. The source study handled its data this way. TCRs in the repertoires were matched against a reference library of SARS-CoV-2-specific TCRs that had been generated with the MIRA antigen-specificity platform. Breadth meant the fraction of unique TCRs that were SARS-CoV-2-associated, whereas depth meant the fraction of total T cells that were SARS-CoV-2-associated. Using the MIRA data, each spike-specific TCR was mapped to the spike region that the TCR reacts to and placed in a CD4 or CD8 class. Log10-transformed breadth and depth values were compared by one-way ANOVA with Sidak's multiple comparisons tests. Drawn from immuneACCESS, this table holds only the in-frame rearrangements with V and J called that TCRdb kept. Clones are partly lost; checked studies trace under half to an unresolved V gene and leave the rest unexplained. V, J and clone size were drawn from that table, and D and trimming were deduced from the DNA. Here the sample has 58,000 or so clones; about 83% occur a single time. Of the sample, approximately 7% is held by the ten largest clones.

The CDR3 spans 14 residues, from the cysteine through the phenylalanine. The CDR3 DNA has 42 bases and is translated from base 1. Trimming removed 2 bases from V and 3 bases from J, leaving 6 bases between the germline ends. CDR1 and CDR2 are read off the germline V gene as SGHDT and YYEEEE. The sample was peripheral blood, taken on day 0 of AZD1222 vaccination. The V gene is TRBV5-6 and the J gene is TRBJ1-6, with no D gene named confidently. This TCR was sampled from an adult in good health. CDR3 reads: CASSFHSYNSPLHF. The DNA reads as follows: TGTGCCAGCAGCTTCCACAGCTATAATTCACCCCTCCACTTT.